Following are 8 T cell receptor beta chains from one sample sequenced in a study of monozygotic twins with inflammatory bowel disease. TCRdb reprocessed the 5' RACE reads; each CDR3 protein has one entry and no DNA is given. The sample features more than 95,000 distinct CDR3 sequences, with around 1.9% in its top ten. Material for sequencing was blood. Receptors were obtained from a human donor with ulcerative colitis or Crohn's disease, or a healthy co-twin of an affected twin (not recorded which).

This chain links TRBV29-1 with TRBJ2-1; without DNA, the TCRdb call of TRBD1 cannot be checked. From germline, CDR1 is SQVTM and CDR2 ANQGSEA. The CDR3 sequence is 14 residues long. CDR3 sequence reads: CSVGDISSYNEQFF.

The chain has TRBV20-1 and TRBJ2-7. Per germline, CDR1 DFQATT and CDR2 SNEGSKA (reference sequence). The CDR3 length is 11 residues. The CDR3 here is CSAPGLYEQYF.

This chain uses TRBV29-1 with TRBJ1-2; TCRdb proposes TRBD1, but this gene call is untestable without DNA. CDR3 length equals 13 residues. CDR1 SQVTM and CDR2 ANQGSEA come from the germline V gene. This CDR3 is CSVSGTGTYGYTF.

The V call is TRBV4-3, the J call TRBJ1-5. The V gene's germline CDR1 is LGHNA and CDR2 YSLEER. CDR3 size: 16 residues. The CDR3 is CASSQEARTVNQPQHF.

V gene TRBV7-8 combines with J gene TRBJ2-5; TCRdb lists TRBD1, though no DNA is available to test this call. CDR1 SGHVS and CDR2 FQNEAQ come from the germline V gene. This CDR3 has 15 amino acids. CDR3 residues: CASSLSGRNQETQYF.

The rearrangement links TRBV15 to TRBJ2-3; checking the TCRdb D call of TRBD2 is not possible without DNA. Germline-derived CDR1 and CDR2 are LNHNV and YYDKDF (reference sequence). The CDR3 runs 22 residues. CDR3 region: CATSRTPWTSGGPGRGTDTQYF. Full variable domain (missing parts from reference TRBV15 and TRBJ2-3): DAMVIQNPRYQVTQFGKPVTLSCSQTLNHNVMYWYQQKSSQAPKLLFHYYDKDFNNEADTPDNFQSRRPNTSFCFLDIRSPGLGDTAMYLCATSRTPWTSGGPGRGTDTQYFGPGTRLTVL.

The chain couples TRBV7-9 to TRBJ2-7. CDR1 SEHNR and CDR2 FQNEAQ come from the germline V gene (reference sequence). CDR3 length: 15 amino acids. The chain's CDR3 is CASSLRSGRAYEQYF.

The chain recombines TRBV28 with TRBJ2-7. Germline-derived CDR1 and CDR2 are MDHEN and SYDVKM. This CDR3 contains 14 residues. The CDR3 region is CASSLIRNNYEQYF. Together with reference TRBV28 and TRBJ2-7, the CDR3 gives the full variable domain: DVKVTQSSRYLVKRTGEKVFLECVQDMDHENMFWYRQDPGLGLRLIYFSYDVKMKEKGDIPEGYSVSREKKERFSLILESASTNQTSMYLCASSLIRNNYEQYFGPGTRLTVT.